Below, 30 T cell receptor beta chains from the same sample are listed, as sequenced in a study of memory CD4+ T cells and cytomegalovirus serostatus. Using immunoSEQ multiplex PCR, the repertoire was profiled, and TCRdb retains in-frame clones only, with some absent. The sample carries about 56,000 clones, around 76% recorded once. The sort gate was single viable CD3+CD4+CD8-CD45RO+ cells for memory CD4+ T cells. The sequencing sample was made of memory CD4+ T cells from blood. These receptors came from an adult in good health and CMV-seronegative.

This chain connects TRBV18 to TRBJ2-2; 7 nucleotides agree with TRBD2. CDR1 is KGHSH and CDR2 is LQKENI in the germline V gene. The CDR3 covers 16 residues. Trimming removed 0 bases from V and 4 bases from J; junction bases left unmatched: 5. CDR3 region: CASSPPWEGRTGELFF. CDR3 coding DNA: TGTGCCAGCTCACCACCGTGGGAGGGGCGCACCGGGGAGCTGTTTTTT.

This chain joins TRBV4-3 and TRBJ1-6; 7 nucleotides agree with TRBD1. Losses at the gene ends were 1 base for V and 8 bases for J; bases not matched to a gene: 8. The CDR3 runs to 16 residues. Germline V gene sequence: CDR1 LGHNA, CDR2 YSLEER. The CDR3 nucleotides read TGCGCCAGCAGCCAAGGATCGACAGGGACCGATTCACCCCTCCACTTT. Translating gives CASSQGSTGTDSPLHF.

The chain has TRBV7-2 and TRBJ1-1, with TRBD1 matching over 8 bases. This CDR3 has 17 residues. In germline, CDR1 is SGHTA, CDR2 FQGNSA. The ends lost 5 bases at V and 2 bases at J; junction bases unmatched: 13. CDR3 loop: CASSPGQGYSLNTEAFF. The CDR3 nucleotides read TGTGCCAGCAGCCCTGGACAGGGATACTCCCTTAACACTGAAGCTTTCTTT.

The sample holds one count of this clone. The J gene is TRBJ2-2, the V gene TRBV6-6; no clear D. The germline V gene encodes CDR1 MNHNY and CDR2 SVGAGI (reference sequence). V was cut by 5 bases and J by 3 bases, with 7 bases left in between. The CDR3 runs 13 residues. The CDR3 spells CASSLAYTGELFF. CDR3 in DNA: TGTGCCAGCAGTCTCGCTTACACCGGGGAGCTGTTTTTT.

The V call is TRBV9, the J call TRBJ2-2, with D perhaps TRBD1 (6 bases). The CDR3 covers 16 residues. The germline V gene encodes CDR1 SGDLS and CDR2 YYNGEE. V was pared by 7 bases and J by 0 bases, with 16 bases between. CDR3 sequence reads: CASSPRGSPNTGELFF. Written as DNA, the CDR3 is TGTGCCAGCTCCCCGAGGGGGTCCCCGAACACCGGGGAGCTGTTTTTT.

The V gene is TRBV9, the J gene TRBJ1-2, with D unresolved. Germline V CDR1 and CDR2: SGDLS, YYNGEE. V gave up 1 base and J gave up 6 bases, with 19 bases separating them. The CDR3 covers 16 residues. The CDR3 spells CASSVTAGTVGNGYTF. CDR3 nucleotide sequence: TGTGCCAGCAGCGTAACCGCAGGAACTGTTGGGAATGGCTACACCTTC.

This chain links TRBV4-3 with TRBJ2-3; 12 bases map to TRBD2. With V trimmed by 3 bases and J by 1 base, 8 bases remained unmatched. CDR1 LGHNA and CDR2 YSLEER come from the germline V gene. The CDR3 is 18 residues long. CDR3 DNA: TGCGCCAGCAGCCAGGCTAGCGGGGGGGCGGCGGGCACAGATACGCAGTATTTT. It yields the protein CASSQASGGAAGTDTQYF.

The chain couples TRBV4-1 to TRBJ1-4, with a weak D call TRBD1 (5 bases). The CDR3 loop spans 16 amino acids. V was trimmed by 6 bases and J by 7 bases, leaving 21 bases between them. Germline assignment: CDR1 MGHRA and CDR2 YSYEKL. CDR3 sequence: CASRSQVGGWREKLFF. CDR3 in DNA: TGCGCCAGCAGGAGTCAGGTGGGGGGTTGGCGTGAAAAACTGTTTTTT.

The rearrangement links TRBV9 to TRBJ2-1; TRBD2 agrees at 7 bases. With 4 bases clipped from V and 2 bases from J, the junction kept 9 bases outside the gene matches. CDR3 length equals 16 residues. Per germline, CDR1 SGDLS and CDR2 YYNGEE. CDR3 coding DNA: TGTGCCAGCAGCCCTGGGTCCGCGGGGGCCTACAATGAGCAGTTCTTC. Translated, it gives CASSPGSAGAYNEQFF.

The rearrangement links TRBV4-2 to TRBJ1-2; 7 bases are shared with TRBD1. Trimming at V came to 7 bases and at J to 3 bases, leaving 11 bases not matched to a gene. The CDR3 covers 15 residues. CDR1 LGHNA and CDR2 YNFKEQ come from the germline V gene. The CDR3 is CASTLSTGQDYGYTF. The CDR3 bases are TGTGCCAGCACCTTAAGCACCGGACAGGACTATGGCTACACCTTC.

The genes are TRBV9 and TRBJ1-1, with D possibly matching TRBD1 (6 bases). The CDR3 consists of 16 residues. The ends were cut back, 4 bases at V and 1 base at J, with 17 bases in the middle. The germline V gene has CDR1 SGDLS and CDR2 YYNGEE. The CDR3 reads CASSSPGGGGNTEAFF. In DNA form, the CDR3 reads TGTGCCAGCAGCTCCCCGGGGGGAGGGGGGAACACTGAAGCTTTCTTT. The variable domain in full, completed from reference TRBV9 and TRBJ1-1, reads DSGVTQTPKHLITATGQRVTLRCSPRSGDLSVYWYQQSLDQGLQFLIQYYNGEERAKGNILERFSAQQFPDLHSELNLSSLELGDSALYFCASSSPGGGGNTEAFFGQGTRLTVV.

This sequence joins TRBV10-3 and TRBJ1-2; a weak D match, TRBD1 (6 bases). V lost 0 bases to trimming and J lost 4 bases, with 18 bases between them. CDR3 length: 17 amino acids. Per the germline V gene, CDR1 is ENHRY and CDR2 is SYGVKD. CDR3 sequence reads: CAISESWGPNAVYGYTF. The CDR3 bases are TGTGCCATCAGTGAGTCTTGGGGGCCCAACGCTGTCTATGGCTACACCTTC.

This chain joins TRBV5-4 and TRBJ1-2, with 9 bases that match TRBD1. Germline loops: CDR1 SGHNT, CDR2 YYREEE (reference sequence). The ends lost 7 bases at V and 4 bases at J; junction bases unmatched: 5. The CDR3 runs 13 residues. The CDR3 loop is CASRSQGAYGYTF. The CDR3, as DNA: TGTGCCAGCCGTTCACAGGGGGCCTATGGCTACACCTTC.

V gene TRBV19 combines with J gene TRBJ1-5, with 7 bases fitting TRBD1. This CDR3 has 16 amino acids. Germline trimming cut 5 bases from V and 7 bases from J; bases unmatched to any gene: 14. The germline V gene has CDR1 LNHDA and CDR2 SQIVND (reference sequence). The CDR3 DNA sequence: TGTGCCAGTAGTGCGTTACAGGGGACCGCGGGGCAGCCCCAGCATTTT. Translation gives CASSALQGTAGQPQHF.

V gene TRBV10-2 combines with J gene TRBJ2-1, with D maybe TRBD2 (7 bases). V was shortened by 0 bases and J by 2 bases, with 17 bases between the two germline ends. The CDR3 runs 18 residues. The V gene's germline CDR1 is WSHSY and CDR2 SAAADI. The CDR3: CASSESGLGGATYNEQFF. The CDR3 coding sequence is TGCGCCAGCAGTGAGTCGGGGTTAGGGGGGGCGACCTACAATGAGCAGTTCTTC.

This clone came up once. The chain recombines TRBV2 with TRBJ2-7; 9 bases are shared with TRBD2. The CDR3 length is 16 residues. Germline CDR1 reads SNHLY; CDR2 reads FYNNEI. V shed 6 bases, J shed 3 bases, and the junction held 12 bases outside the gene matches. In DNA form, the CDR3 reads TGTGCCAGCAGCGTAGCCCCGGGACTAGCTTTCTACGAGCAGTACTTC. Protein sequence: CASSVAPGLAFYEQYF.

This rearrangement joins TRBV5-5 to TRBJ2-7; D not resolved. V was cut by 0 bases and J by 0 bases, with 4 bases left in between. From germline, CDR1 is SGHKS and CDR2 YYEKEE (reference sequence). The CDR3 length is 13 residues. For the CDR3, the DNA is TGTGCCAGCAGCTTGGGGAGCTCCTACGAGCAGTACTTC. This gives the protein CASSLGSSYEQYF.

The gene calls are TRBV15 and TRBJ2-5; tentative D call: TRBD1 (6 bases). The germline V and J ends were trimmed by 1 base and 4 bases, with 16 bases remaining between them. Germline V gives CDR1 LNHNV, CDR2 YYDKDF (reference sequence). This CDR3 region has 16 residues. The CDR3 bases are TGTGCCACCAGCAGAGTTGGGGGCCGGGGAACAGAGACCCAGTACTTC. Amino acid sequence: CATSRVGGRGTETQYF. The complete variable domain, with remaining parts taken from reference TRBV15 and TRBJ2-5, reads DAMVIQNPRYQVTQFGKPVTLSCSQTLNHNVMYWYQQKSSQAPKLLFHYYDKDFNNEADTPDNFQSRRPNTSFCFLDIRSPGLGDTAMYLCATSRVGGRGTETQYFGPGTRLLVL.

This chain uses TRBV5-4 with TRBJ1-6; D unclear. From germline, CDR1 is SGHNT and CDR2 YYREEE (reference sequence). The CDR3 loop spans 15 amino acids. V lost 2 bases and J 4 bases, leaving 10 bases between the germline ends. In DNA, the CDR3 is TGTGCCAGCAGCTTACCGGGATCTTATAATTCACCCCTCCACTTT. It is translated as CASSLPGSYNSPLHF.

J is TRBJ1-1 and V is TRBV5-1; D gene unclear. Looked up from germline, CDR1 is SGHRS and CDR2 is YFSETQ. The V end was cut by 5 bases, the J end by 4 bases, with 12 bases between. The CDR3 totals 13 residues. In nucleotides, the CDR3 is TGCGCCAGCAGGAGCCTCGTGGGCACTGAAGCTTTCTTT. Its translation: CASRSLVGTEAFF. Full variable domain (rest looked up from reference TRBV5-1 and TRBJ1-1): KAGVTQTPRYLIKTRGQQVTLSCSPISGHRSVSWYQQTPGQGLQFLFEYFSETQRNKGNFPGRFSGRQFSNSRSEMNVSTLELGDSALYLCASRSLVGTEAFFGQGTRLTVV.

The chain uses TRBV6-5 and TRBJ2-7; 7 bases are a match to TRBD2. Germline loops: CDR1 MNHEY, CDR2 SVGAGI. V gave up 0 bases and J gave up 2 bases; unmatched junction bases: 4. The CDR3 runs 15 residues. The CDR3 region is CASSYSASGPYEQYF. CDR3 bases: TGTGCCAGCAGTTACTCGGCTAGCGGACCCTACGAGCAGTACTTC.

The CDR3 nucleotides read TGTGCCATCAGTAATAGCGGCAAGGCCCTAACAGATACGCAGTATTTT. It codes for CAISNSGKALTDTQYF. This rearrangement joins TRBV10-3 to TRBJ2-3; the D gene is possibly TRBD2 (6 bases). CDR1 is ENHRY, CDR2 SYGVKD, per germline. V was pared by 5 bases and J by 3 bases, with 18 bases between. CDR3 size: 16 residues.

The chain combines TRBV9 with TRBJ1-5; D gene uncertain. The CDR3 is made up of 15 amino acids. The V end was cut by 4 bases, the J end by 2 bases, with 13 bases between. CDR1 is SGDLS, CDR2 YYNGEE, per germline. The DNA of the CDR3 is TGTGCCAGCAGCTCATCTTTTGGTGGCAATCAGCCCCAGCATTTT. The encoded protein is CASSSSFGGNQPQHF.

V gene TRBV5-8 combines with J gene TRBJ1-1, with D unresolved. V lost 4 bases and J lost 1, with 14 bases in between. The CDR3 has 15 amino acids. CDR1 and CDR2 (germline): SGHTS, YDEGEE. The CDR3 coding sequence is TGTGCCAGCAGCGCTCCTTTAAGGGCGAACACTGAAGCTTTCTTT. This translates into CASSAPLRANTEAFF.

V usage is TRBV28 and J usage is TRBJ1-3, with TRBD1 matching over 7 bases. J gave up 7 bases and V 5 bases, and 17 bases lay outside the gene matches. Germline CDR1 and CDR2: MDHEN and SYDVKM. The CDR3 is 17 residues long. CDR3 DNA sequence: TGTGCCAGCAGTATTGGAGGAAACAGGGGAGGGAGGAACACCATATATTTT. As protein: CASSIGGNRGGRNTIYF.

The CDR3 here is CASSVQGRADTEAFF. The CDR3 nucleotides are TGTGCCAGCAGCGTACAAGGTAGGGCGGACACTGAAGCTTTCTTT. The chain combines TRBV9 with TRBJ1-1, with unresolved D. The V end lost 1 base, the J end lost 3 bases, and 13 bases lay between the germline ends. Germline assignment: CDR1 SGDLS and CDR2 YYNGEE. This CDR3 has 15 amino acids.

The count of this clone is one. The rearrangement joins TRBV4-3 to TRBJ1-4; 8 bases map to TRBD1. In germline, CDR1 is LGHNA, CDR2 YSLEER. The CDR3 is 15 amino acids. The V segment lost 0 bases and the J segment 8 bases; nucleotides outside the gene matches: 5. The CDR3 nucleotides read TGCGCCAGCAGCCAAGACCCACGACAGGGGGAAAAACTGTTTTTT. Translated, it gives CASSQDPRQGEKLFF.

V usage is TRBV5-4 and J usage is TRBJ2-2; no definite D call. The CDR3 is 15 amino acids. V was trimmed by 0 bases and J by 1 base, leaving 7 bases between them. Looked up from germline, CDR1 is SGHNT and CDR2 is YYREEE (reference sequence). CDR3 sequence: CASSLAQQNTGELFF. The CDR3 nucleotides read TGTGCCAGCAGCTTGGCACAGCAGAACACCGGGGAGCTGTTTTTT.

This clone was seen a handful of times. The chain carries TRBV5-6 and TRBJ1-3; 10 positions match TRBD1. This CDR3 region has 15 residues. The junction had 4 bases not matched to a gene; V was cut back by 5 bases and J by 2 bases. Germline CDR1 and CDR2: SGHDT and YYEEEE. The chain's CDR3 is CASSTGTGAGNTIYF. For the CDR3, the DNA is TGTGCCAGCAGTACCGGGACAGGGGCTGGAAACACCATATATTTT.

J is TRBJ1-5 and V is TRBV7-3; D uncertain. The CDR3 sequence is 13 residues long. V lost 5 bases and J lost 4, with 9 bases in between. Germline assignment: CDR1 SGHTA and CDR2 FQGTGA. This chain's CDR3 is CASSLAYNQPQHF. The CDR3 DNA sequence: TGTGCCAGCAGCCTAGCCTATAATCAGCCCCAGCATTTT.